Each of the 18 T cell receptor beta chains below was sequenced from the same sample in a study of cytomegalovirus exposure and HLA in healthy donors. The PCR was carried out with 60 Vbeta primers and 13 Jbeta primers. Method: immunoSEQ multiplex PCR; TCRdb's copy keeps in-frame clones and lacks some. Among roughly 180,000 clones listed, more than 80% were seen once. The source material was PBMCs. Every receptor here comes from a young woman in good health and CMV-seronegative.

The V gene is TRBV28, the J gene TRBJ1-2; D is perhaps TRBD1 (6 bases). CDR3 length: 14 amino acids. Germline loops: CDR1 MDHEN, CDR2 SYDVKM. V lost 3 bases and J lost 7, with 15 bases in between. Written as DNA, the CDR3 is TGTGCCAGCAGTTTGAACGACAGGAGCGGTGGCTACACCTTC. Translated: CASSLNDRSGGYTF.

This clone was recorded only once. The chain joins TRBV27 to TRBJ2-1, with D unclear. This CDR3 spans 16 amino acids. The V and J ends lost 0 bases and 6 bases respectively, with 15 bases between them. Per the germline V gene, CDR1 is MNHEY and CDR2 is SMNVEV (reference sequence). This chain's CDR3 is CASSLSTQPPFNEQFF. The CDR3 DNA reads as TGTGCCAGCAGTTTATCGACACAGCCCCCCTTCAATGAGCAGTTCTTC.

This sequence joins TRBV7-9 and TRBJ2-5, with 10 bases fitting TRBD2. Germline loops: CDR1 SEHNR, CDR2 FQNEAQ (reference sequence). The length of the CDR3 is 16 residues. V was clipped by 5 bases and J by 4 bases; unmatched bases: 10. CDR3 coding DNA: TGTGCCAGCAGCCTGCTGGGTCTAGCGGGAGTAGAGACCCAGTACTTC. The encoded protein is CASSLLGLAGVETQYF.

The chain is built from TRBV7-8 and TRBJ2-3; 11 bases align to TRBD2. The ends lost 6 bases at V and 2 bases at J; junction bases unmatched: 7. The CDR3 has 16 residues. Germline V gene lookup returns CDR1 SGHVS and CDR2 FQNEAQ. The CDR3 DNA is TGTGCCAGCAGTCTTCTAGCGGGAGGCCCCACAGATACGCAGTATTTT. Protein sequence: CASSLLAGGPTDTQYF.

The table lists this clone with a count of one. The gene calls are TRBV7-9 and TRBJ2-1; tentative D call: TRBD1 (6 bases). V lost 2 bases and J lost 4, with 21 bases in between. CDR3 size: 18 residues. In germline, CDR1 is SEHNR, CDR2 FQNEAQ (reference sequence). The CDR3 nucleotides are TGTGCCAGCAGCTTAAAGTTAGGGGGAGTTGACAGATACAATGAGCAGTTCTTC. Protein product: CASSLKLGGVDRYNEQFF.

This chain links TRBV5-1 with TRBJ1-3, with D perhaps matching TRBD1 (5 bases). V lost 0 bases, J lost 5 bases, and 12 bases lay in between. This CDR3 spans 15 amino acids. CDR1 and CDR2 from the germline V gene are SGHRS and YFSETQ. In DNA form, the CDR3 reads TGCGCCAGCAGCTTGGGGCTACAGGAACGAAACACCATATATTTT. Its translation: CASSLGLQERNTIYF.

This chain joins TRBV5-6 and TRBJ1-2; 9 nucleotides agree with TRBD1. V was pared by 5 bases and J by 5 bases, with 7 bases of the junction left unmatched. This CDR3 has 14 amino acids. Per germline, CDR1 SGHDT and CDR2 YYEEEE. In DNA form, the CDR3 reads TGTGCCAGCAGTGAGGGACAGGGAATATATGGCTACACCTTC. Translation: CASSEGQGIYGYTF. The full variable domain, rest sourced from reference TRBV5-6 and TRBJ1-2, is DAGVTQSPTHLIKTRGQQVTLRCSPKSGHDTVSWYQQALGQGPQFIFQYYEEEERQRGNFPDRFSGHQFPNYSSELNVNALLLGDSALYLCASSEGQGIYGYTFGSGTRLTVV.

This clone was observed a few times. The chain is built from TRBV9 and TRBJ1-3; 7 nucleotides align to TRBD1. CDR3 length: 14 residues. The germline V gene has CDR1 SGDLS and CDR2 YYNGEE. V gave up 0 bases and J gave up 3 bases; unmatched junction bases: 0. The CDR3 nucleotides are TGTGCCAGCAGCGTAGGGACAGGTGGAAACACCATATATTTT. It codes for CASSVGTGGNTIYF. The full variable domain, its missing parts supplied by reference TRBV9 and TRBJ1-3, is DSGVTQTPKHLITATGQRVTLRCSPRSGDLSVYWYQQSLDQGLQFLIQYYNGEERAKGNILERFSAQQFPDLHSELNLSSLELGDSALYFCASSVGTGGNTIYFGEGSWLTVV.

The V gene is TRBV28, the J gene TRBJ1-1; the D gene is possibly TRBD1 (5 bases). V lost 2 bases to trimming and J lost 0 bases, with 13 bases between them. Per germline, CDR1 MDHEN and CDR2 SYDVKM. CDR3 length: 16 amino acids. The CDR3 region is CASSLGLTELNTEAFF. In nucleotides, the CDR3 is TGTGCCAGCAGTTTAGGTCTGACAGAGTTGAACACTGAAGCTTTCTTT.

V usage is TRBV6-6 and J usage is TRBJ2-1; 15 nucleotides align to TRBD2. In germline, CDR1 is MNHNY, CDR2 SVGAGI (reference sequence). V lost 6 bases to trimming and J lost 8 bases; unmatched junction nucleotides: 2. The CDR3 has 14 residues. The chain's CDR3 is CASRGLAGGDEQFF. The CDR3 region has the DNA TGTGCCAGCAGGGGACTAGCGGGAGGAGATGAGCAGTTCTTC.

The rearrangement links TRBV5-1 to TRBJ2-5; D is possibly TRBD1 (5 bases). Germline values: CDR1 SGHRS, CDR2 YFSETQ. Trimming left V 4 bases short and J 1 base short, with 8 bases between. The CDR3 is made up of 13 amino acids. The CDR3 region has the DNA TGCGCCAGCAGCCTCAGGGTCCAAGAGACCCAGTACTTC. Translating it yields CASSLRVQETQYF.

The chain is built from TRBV10-3 and TRBJ1-5; TRBD1 agrees at 8 bases. After removal of 5 bases from V and 7 bases from J, the junction contained 13 bases not matched to a gene. CDR3 length: 16 residues. The germline gives CDR1 ENHRY, CDR2 SYGVKD. The CDR3 loop is CAISKHSTGEGQPQHF. For the CDR3, the DNA is TGTGCCATCAGTAAGCACTCGACAGGGGAGGGCCAGCCCCAGCATTTT.

The chain employs TRBV15 and TRBJ2-3; the match to TRBD2 covers 13 bases. The V gene end was trimmed by 5 bases and the J gene end by 3 bases; junction bases not matched to a gene: 8. Germline V gene lookup returns CDR1 LNHNV and CDR2 YYDKDF (reference sequence). This CDR3 comprises 17 residues. Written as DNA, the CDR3 is TGTGCCACCAGCTCCCGGACTAGCGGGGGAGGAACAGATACGCAGTATTTT. This gives the protein CATSSRTSGGGTDTQYF.

This sequence joins TRBV27 and TRBJ2-3; 10 bases are a match to TRBD2. The junction had 7 bases not matched to a gene; V was cut back by 5 bases and J by 2 bases. Per the germline V gene, CDR1 is MNHEY and CDR2 is SMNVEV (reference sequence). The CDR3 extends over 16 amino acids. The CDR3 DNA reads as TGTGCCAGCAGTAGGCGACTAGCGGGTACCACAGATACGCAGTATTTT. Its protein is CASSRRLAGTTDTQYF.

This chain joins TRBV5-6 and TRBJ2-7; a weak D match, TRBD1 (5 bases). Trimming shortened V by 4 bases and J by 3 bases, and 11 bases separated the two germline ends. The CDR3 is 13 residues long. Per germline, CDR1 SGHDT and CDR2 YYEEEE. Here the CDR3 DNA reads TGTGCCAGCAGCCAGGGCGTGATCTACGAGCAGTACTTC. Translated: CASSQGVIYEQYF.

This chain connects TRBV18 to TRBJ2-7; 9 nucleotides agree with TRBD1. The CDR3 runs to 18 residues. CDR1 is KGHSH, CDR2 LQKENI, per germline. V trimming: 0 bases; J trimming: 4 bases; junction bases outside the gene matches: 13. The CDR3 loop is CASSPPPGLGQGLYEQYF. The CDR3 DNA reads TGTGCCAGCTCACCACCACCGGGACTGGGACAGGGACTATACGAGCAGTACTTC. The variable domain in full, with the rest retrieved from reference TRBV18 and TRBJ2-7, is NAGVMQNPRHLVRRRGQEARLRCSPMKGHSHVYWYRQLPEEGLKFMVYLQKENIIDESGMPKERFSAEFPKEGPSILRIQQVVRGDSAAYFCASSPPPGLGQGLYEQYFGPGTRLTVT.

The chain has TRBV5-4 and TRBJ1-3, with D perhaps matching TRBD1 (6 bases). The CDR3 runs to 16 residues. Trimming stripped 3 bases from V and 0 bases from J, with 13 bases between. The germline V gene encodes CDR1 SGHNT and CDR2 YYREEE (reference sequence). This CDR3 reads CASSYQTGGSGNTIYF. The CDR3 DNA follows: TGTGCCAGCAGCTACCAGACAGGCGGCTCTGGAAACACCATATATTTT.

The rearrangement links TRBV2 to TRBJ1-1; TRBD1 might be the D (6 bases). Germline CDR1 is SNHLY and CDR2 is FYNNEI. The germline V and J ends were trimmed by 1 base and 5 bases, with 17 bases remaining between them. The CDR3 totals 16 residues. Here the CDR3 reads CASSEGRTGWETEAFF. The CDR3 DNA sequence: TGTGCCAGCAGTGAAGGACGCACAGGGTGGGAGACTGAAGCTTTCTTT. The entire variable domain, with the rest obtained from reference TRBV2 and TRBJ1-1, is as follows: EPEVTQTPSHQVTQMGQEVILRCVPISNHLYFYWYRQILGQKVEFLVSFYNNEISEKSEIFDDQFSVERPDGSNFTLKIRSTKLEDSAMYFCASSEGRTGWETEAFFGQGTRLTVV.